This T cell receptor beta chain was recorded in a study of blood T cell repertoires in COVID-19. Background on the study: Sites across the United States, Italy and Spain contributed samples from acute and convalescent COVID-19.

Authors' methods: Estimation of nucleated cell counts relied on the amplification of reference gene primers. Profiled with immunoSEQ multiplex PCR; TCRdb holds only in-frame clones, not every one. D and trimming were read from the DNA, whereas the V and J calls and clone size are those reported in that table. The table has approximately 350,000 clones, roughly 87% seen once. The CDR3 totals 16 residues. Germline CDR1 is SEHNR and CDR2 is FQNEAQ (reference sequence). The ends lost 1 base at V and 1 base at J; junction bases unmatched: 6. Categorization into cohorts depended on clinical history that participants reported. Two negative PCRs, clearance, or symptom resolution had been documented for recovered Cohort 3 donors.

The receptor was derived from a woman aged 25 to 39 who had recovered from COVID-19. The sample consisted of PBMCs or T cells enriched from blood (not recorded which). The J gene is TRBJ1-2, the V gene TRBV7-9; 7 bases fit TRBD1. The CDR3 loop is CASSLVGTEVNYGYTF. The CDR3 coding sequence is TGTGCCAGCAGCTTAGTAGGGACAGAAGTTAACTATGGCTACACCTTC.